Given below is one T cell receptor beta chain in context. Its antigen remains unidentified. Base qualities were left out, and no much larger clone turns up one base away. The sample belongs to a study of cytomegalovirus exposure and HLA in healthy donors (dated by TCRdb to about 2017). Background on the whole study: An earlier analysis of 550 to 700 of the donors reported about 250 Gb of sequence data and about 100 million unique TCR beta sequences from 150 million to 200 million T cells. Roughly 320 gigabases of sequencing data and around 85 million unique TCR sequences made up an early release that covered roughly 670 HLA-typed donors. Of the roughly 400 genotyped donors, around 81% fell in the genetic ancestry cluster associated with self-reported Caucasian donors. The study aimed to test whether signatures of past pathogen exposure could be identified by cataloging public T cell receptors. The study profiled the T cell repertoires of more than 500 subjects by immunosequencing and related them to cytomegalovirus serostatus. Along with the roughly 700-subject first cohort, a separate validation cohort of 120 different subjects was used. The study combined high-throughput TCR immunosequencing, statistical association of individual TCRs with disease status, and machine learning to predict cytomegalovirus infection status. In a later analysis, previously published TCR beta repertoires from more than 500 donors were re-analyzed and high-resolution HLA genotyping was added so that TCR occurrence patterns could be studied. In the later analysis, no new phenotypic data were used to find candidate immune exposures; instead, reliance was placed on TCR beta sequences and their occurrence across donors. In an earlier analysis of around 540 of the donors, high-throughput TCR beta sequencing was used to judge whether each TCR beta V gene segment behaved as functional or pseudogenic. Donor age, sex, ethnicity and CMV serostatus were collected together with the repertoire data. Genome-wide SNP genotypes for about 65% of the roughly 670 donors were used in a later genetic analysis, which treated that subset as a discovery cohort. All discovery cohort repertoires had been generated using a single sequencing platform. Class I and class II HLA loci were covered by the typing at four-digit resolution. The number of donors typed differed by locus, with roughly 629-640 for A, B, C, DRB1 and DQB1, around 520 for DQA1, 606 for DPA1, and approximately 470 for DPB1. Roughly five DR-DQ haplotypes were handled as single units for association and clustering, since linkage in the cohort was strong. On average, around 230,000 unique TCR beta nucleotide sequences were sequenced per donor among roughly 430 genotyped donors of the cohort, with roughly 18% of those sequences being non-productive. General findings and caveats noted by the study authors: In an earlier analysis of several hundred of the donors, most TCR beta V segments were observed in productive rearrangements about 90% or about 30% of the time, broadly matching IMGT annotations. A total of roughly 160 TCR beta chains were listed by the study as associated with cytomegalovirus. In a later analysis, HLA-associated TCR beta chains showed more clonal expansion and lower generation probabilities than non-associated chains that were equally common. Several of the top co-occurrence clusters appeared to be linked to parvovirus B19, influenza, CMV and Epstein-Barr virus, according to a later analysis. V-gene and J-gene trimming of TCR beta chains was associated with a missense DCLRE1C variant in a later genetic analysis, and the association was replicated in an independent cohort. The classifier was reported to diagnose cytomegalovirus status with high specificity and sensitivity in both the original cohort and the validation cohort. Some IMGT-functional V segments, including TRBV6-2 and TRBV6-3, could not be distinguished by the 87-base-pair reads and were therefore excluded. Compared with the approximately 600-donor mean, donors in an Asian-associated ancestry cluster had fewer N-insertions in productive TCRs, according to a later genetic analysis. A further reported finding was that TCR beta sequences accurately predicted the HLA-A and HLA-B alleles for most subjects in the first cohort. A cluster of highly shared sequence variants was judged likely to be a technical artifact of the sequencing pipeline. The authors suggested that the approach could potentially be extended to other disease states and immunological phenotypes. While some public TCRs were present in many individuals, most TCR sequences turned up only very rarely across donors. According to a later analysis, most CMV-associated TCR beta chains appeared to be HLA-restricted, and the HLA associations seemed to be driven largely by CMV exposure. In vitro tests confirmed that a few of the cytomegalovirus-associated TCR beta chains recognize cytomegalovirus antigens. In a later analysis, TCR association rates were found to vary across HLA loci, with the most associated TCRs seen for DRB1 alleles and the fewest for HLA-C alleles. Linkage disequilibrium might explain the correlated functional status among segregating V segments, but an unknown experimental factor could not be excluded. Sequencing depth was assumed to be roughly uniform across donors in the presence/absence analyses, though that assumption may not hold. About 17 rarely observed V segments, including chromosome 9 orphons, were excluded from the earlier analysis of about 610 of the donors because counts were too low. CMV serostatus was the only immune exposure information available for the cohort. Only TCR beta chains were sequenced in this cohort, and the absence of alpha or paired-chain data limited detectable features. HLA typing was unavailable for some donors at each locus, so association tests used only the typed subset. At a false discovery rate of 0.05, a later analysis linked 15,000 to 20,000 TCR beta sequences to specific HLA alleles. Assigning TCR associations to individual alleles was difficult when HLA alleles, especially DR and DQ, strongly co-occurred.

Based on the germline V gene, the CDR1 and CDR2 sequences are KGHSH and LQKENI. The junction shows trimming of 4 bases on V and 7 bases on J, plus 13 bases between the germline ends. The CDR3 measures 14 amino acids from cysteine to phenylalanine. The CDR3 DNA has 42 bases and is translated from base 1. The cohort consisted of 600 to 750 healthy bone marrow donors. Cohort members were all nominally healthy when sampled, although unrecorded immune exposures were likely present. The donor tested CMV seropositive and was one of the 289 seropositive cohort members. A peripheral blood sample was provided by each donor, and peripheral blood mononuclear cells were used for TCR beta sequencing. Genomic DNA extraction from the blood cell samples was performed with the Qiagen DNeasy Blood Extraction Kit. Libraries were prepared through the immunoSEQ multiplex PCR assay. For the multiplex PCR, a mixture combining 60 forward primers for TCR Vbeta segments and 13 reverse primers for TCR Jbeta segments was used. The CDR3 region of rearranged TCR beta genes was amplified from genomic DNA by a multiplex PCR assay. Amplified TCR beta libraries were sequenced as 87-base-pair reads on the Illumina HiSeq System. In the source study's methods: In a later analysis, tens of millions of unique TCR beta chains were counted across the roughly 670 repertoires, and approximately 11 million of these chains were shared by at least two donors. A nearest-neighbor algorithm error-corrected the raw reads and collapsed the reads into unique sequences, merging closely related sequences to remove PCR and sequencing errors. CDR3 sequences were aligned to IMGT reference sequences to assign V, D and J gene segments. For a sequence to be retained, a match of at least six nucleotides to both a V gene segment and a J gene segment was required. Rearrangements were classified as productive when the CDR3 lacked stop codons and remained in frame with V and J, and all other rearrangements were classified as non-productive. CDR3 was defined by IMGT convention, running from the second conserved V-encoded cysteine to the conserved J-encoded phenylalanine. Sequences without an unambiguous match to a single V gene segment were excluded from the earlier analysis of a few hundred of the donors. An earlier analysis of roughly 590 of the donors called V segments functional above 56.7% productive rearrangements and segregating when the between-donor standard deviation exceeded 5%. A statistical classification framework was built to diagnose cytomegalovirus status from the catalog of TCR beta chain sequences. A later analysis assigned V and J genes by comparing TCR nucleotide sequences with IMGT/GENE-DB human TR gene sequences. In a later analysis, CDR3 sequences and most-parsimonious VDJ recombination scenarios were assigned using the TCRdist pipeline. A later analysis defined each TCR beta chain by its CDR3 amino acid sequence plus V-gene family, and excluded reads lacking a unique V-gene family. As a way to deal with suspected cross-contamination and a sequencing artifact, a later analysis dropped roughly 620 nucleotide sequences that were highly shared and had low generation probability. A later analysis calculated a clonal expansion index for each public chain from normalized within-repertoire ranks of inferred template counts. In a later analysis, generation probabilities were computed using a VDJ recombination model fitted to out-of-frame rearrangements, and the results were checked against IGoR. Hypergeometric tests were used in a later analysis to score TCR-TCR, TCR-HLA and TCR-CMV co-occurrence, with a repertoire-size bias correction applied to the TCR pairs. In a later analysis, false discovery rates were estimated by permuting HLA or CMV assignments 20 times. A later analysis grouped co-occurring TCRs with DBSCAN, adding TCRdist sequence similarity when clustering within HLA-allele-positive subsets. Repertoires with fewer than 30,000 or more than 120,000 public chains, plus five repertoires with anomalous nucleotide sharing, were excluded from co-occurrence clustering. TCRdb retrieved this table from immuneACCESS and kept in-frame rearrangements only. Not all clones are present; in checked studies, unresolved V genes account for under half, and no reason is known for the remainder. V and J calls and clone size are those listed in that table; D and trimming were worked out from the DNA. Recorded for this sample are about 150,000 clones; roughly 80% of them occurred a single time. The ten largest clones take up roughly 3.1% of the sample.

This clonotype was sampled from a man in his forties or fifties in good health and CMV-seropositive. This receptor chain uses TRBV18 and TRBJ1-4; the D gene is not confidently resolved. Source material: PBMCs. At the DNA level, the sequence is TGTGCCAGCTCACTCGCCGAGGTGGGTGAAAAACTGTTTTTT. It translates to CASSLAEVGEKLFF. Reference TRBV18 and TRBJ1-4 genes cover what lies past the CDR3, so the full variable domain is NAGVMQNPRHLVRRRGQEARLRCSPMKGHSHVYWYRQLPEEGLKFMVYLQKENIIDESGMPKERFSAEFPKEGPSILRIQQVVRGDSAAYFCASSLAEVGEKLFFGSGTQLSVL.